The following is a TCR beta chain sequence with its context. Its antigen is still unknown. This specimen belongs to a study of identifying expanded T cells in peripheral blood. During the collection period, no donor immune events like infections were recorded. Findings and limits, study-wide: Around 1.2 clones differed between technical replicates, versus around 15 and 19 over time. Two-week clone count variance significantly increased as total template count grew.

The method was immunoSEQ multiplex PCR; TCRdb's version includes in-frame clones alone and lacks a portion of them. The table lists around 100,000 clones, 87% of them singletons. Per germline, CDR1 MNHEY and CDR2 SVGAGI. The CDR3 totals 13 residues. V lost 6 bases, J lost 2 bases, and 11 bases lay in between. The origin of this receptor is a person between 18 and 75 years old in good health. The sequencing input was blood. V gene TRBV6-5 combines with J gene TRBJ2-7; possibly TRBD1 for D (5 bases). Here the CDR3 reads CASRTTDTYEQYF. The CDR3 coding sequence is TGTGCCAGCAGGACGACAGACACCTACGAGCAGTACTTC.